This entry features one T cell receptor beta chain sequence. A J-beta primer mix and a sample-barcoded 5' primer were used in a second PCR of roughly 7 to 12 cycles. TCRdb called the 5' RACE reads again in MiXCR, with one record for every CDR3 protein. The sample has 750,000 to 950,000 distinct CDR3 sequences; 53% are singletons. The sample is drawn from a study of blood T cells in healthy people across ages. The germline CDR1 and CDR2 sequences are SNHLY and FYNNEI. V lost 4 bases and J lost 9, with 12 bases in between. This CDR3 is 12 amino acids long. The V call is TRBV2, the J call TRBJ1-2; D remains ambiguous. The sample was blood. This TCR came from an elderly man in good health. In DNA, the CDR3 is TGTGCCAGCAGTGTGCTCGGATCCAGCTACACCTTC. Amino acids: CASSVLGSSYTF. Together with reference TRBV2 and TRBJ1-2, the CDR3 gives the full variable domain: EPEVTQTPSHQVTQMGQEVILRCVPISNHLYFYWYRQILGQKVEFLVSFYNNEISEKSEIFDDQFSVERPDGSNFTLKIRSTKLEDSAMYFCASSVLGSSYTFGSGTRLTVV.